Included here is one T cell receptor (beta chain) sequence, with context. The protocol was immunoSEQ multiplex PCR, while the TCRdb copy is restricted to in-frame clones and leaves out a portion. The sample yields roughly 76,000 clones, less than 90% seen once. The data belong to a study of OX40 agonist ivuxolimab in advanced cancers. Study as a whole: The drug used for patients, ivuxolimab, was an agonistic anti-OX40 (CD134) antibody. In this trial design, patients received ivuxolimab intravenously at 0.01 to 10 mg/kg every 2 weeks. With a range of about 23 to 85, age averaged approximately 64 years, and 70% to 85% were male. The study reported partial responses in three patients: one hepatocellular carcinoma, two cutaneous melanoma.

Germline CDR1 and CDR2: MNHEY and SMNVEV (reference sequence). Germline trimming cut 0 bases from V and 4 bases from J; bases unmatched to any gene: 6. The CDR3 length is 16 residues. The TCR originated in an adult with an advanced solid tumor such as melanoma, head and neck, liver or kidney cancer. The V call is TRBV27, the J call TRBJ1-5, with 7 nucleotides matching TRBD1. The source was CD4+ or CD8+ T cells sorted from blood, collected in a trial of the OX40 agonist ivuxolimab. CDR3 amino acids: CASSLSMTGKNQPQHF. Here the CDR3 DNA reads TGTGCCAGCAGTTTATCAATGACAGGGAAAAATCAGCCCCAGCATTTT.